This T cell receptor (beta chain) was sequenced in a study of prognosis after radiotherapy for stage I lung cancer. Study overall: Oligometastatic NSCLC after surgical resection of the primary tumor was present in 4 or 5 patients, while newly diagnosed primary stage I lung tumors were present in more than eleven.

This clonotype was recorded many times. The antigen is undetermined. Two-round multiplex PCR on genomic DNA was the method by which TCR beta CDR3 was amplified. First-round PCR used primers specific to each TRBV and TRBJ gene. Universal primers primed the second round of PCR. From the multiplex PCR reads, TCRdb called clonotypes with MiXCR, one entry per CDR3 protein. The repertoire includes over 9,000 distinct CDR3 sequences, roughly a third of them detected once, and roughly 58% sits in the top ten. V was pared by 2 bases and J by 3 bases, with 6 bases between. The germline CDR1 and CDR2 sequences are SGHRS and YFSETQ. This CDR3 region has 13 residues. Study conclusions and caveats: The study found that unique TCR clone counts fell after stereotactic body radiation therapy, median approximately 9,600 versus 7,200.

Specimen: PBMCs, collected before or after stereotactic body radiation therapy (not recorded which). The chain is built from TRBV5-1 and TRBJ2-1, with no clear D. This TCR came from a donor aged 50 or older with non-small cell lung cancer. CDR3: CASSFSDYNEQFF. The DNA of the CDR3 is TGCGCCAGCAGCTTTTCCGACTACAATGAGCAGTTCTTC.